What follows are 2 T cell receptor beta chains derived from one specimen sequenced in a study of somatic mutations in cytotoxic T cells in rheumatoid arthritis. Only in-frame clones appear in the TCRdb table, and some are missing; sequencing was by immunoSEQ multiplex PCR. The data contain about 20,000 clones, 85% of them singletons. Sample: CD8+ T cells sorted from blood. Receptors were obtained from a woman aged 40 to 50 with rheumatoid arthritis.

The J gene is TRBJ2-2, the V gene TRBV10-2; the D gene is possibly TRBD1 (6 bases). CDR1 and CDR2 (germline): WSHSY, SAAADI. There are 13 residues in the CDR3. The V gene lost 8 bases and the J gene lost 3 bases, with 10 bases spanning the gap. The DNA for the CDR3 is TGCGCCAGCGGGGGCAGGTACACCGGGGAGCTGTTTTTT. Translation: CASGGRYTGELFF.

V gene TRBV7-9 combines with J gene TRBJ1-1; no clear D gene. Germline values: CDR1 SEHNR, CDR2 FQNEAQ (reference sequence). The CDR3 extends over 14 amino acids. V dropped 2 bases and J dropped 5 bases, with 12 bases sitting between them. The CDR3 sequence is CASSLFGTGTEAFF. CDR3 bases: TGTGCCAGCAGCTTATTCGGTACGGGAACTGAAGCTTTCTTT.